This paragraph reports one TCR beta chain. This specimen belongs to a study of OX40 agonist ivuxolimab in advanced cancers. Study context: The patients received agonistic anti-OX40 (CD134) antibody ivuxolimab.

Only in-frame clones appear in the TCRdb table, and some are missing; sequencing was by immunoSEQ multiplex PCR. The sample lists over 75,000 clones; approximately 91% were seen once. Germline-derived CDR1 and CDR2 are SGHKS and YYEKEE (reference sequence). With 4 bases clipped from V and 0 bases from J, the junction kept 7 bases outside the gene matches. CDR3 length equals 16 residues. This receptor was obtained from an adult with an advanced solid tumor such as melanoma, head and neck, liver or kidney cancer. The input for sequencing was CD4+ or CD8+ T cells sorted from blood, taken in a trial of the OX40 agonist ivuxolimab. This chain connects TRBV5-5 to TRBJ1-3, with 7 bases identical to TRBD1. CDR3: CASSGDSVLSGNTIYF. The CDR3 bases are TGTGCCAGCAGCGGGGACAGCGTCCTCTCTGGAAACACCATATATTTT.